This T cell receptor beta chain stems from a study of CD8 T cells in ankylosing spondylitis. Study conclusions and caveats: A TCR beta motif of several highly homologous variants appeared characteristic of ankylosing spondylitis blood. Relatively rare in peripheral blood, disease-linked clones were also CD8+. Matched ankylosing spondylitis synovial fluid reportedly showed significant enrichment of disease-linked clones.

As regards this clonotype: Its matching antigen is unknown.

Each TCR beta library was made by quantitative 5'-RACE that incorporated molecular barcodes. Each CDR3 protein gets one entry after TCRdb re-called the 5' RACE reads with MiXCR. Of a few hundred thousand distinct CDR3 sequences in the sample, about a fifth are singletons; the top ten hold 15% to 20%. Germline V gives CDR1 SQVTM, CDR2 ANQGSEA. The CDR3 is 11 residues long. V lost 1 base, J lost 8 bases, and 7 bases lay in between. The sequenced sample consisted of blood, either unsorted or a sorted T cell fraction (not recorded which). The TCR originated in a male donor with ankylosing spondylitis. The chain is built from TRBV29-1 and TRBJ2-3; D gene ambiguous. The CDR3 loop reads CSVEVRRTQYF. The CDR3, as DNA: TGCAGCGTTGAAGTAAGGCGTACGCAGTATTTT.